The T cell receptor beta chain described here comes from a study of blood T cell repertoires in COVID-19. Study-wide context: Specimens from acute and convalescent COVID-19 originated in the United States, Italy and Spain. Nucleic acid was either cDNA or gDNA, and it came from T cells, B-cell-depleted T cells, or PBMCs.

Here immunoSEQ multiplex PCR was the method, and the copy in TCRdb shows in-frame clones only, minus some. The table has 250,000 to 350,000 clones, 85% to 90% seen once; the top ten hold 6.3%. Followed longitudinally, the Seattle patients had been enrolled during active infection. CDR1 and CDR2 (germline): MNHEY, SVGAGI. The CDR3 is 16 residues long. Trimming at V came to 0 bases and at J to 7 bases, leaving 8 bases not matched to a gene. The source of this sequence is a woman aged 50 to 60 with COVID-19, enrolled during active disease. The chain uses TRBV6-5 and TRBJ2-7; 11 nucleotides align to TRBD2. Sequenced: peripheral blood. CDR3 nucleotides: TGTGCCAGCAGTTACTCGATACTAGCGGGAGCGCGGGAGCAGTACTTC. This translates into CASSYSILAGAREQYF.